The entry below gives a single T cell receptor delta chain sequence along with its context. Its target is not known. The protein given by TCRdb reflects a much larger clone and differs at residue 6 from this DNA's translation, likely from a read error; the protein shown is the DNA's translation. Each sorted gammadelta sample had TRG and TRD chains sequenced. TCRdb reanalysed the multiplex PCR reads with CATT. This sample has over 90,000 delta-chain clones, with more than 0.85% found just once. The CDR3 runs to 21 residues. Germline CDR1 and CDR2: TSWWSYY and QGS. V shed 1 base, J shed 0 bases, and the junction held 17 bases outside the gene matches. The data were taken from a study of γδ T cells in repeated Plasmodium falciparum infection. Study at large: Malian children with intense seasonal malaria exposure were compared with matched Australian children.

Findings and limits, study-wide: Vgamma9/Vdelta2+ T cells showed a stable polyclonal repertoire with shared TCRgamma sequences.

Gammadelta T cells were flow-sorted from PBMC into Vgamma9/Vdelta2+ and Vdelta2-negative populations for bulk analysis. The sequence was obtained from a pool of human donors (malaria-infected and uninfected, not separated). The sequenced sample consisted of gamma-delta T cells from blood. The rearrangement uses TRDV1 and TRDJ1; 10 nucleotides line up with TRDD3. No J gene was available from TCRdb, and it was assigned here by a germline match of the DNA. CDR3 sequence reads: CALGEPVPPRGWGIHTDKLIF. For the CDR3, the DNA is TGTGCTCTTGGGGAACCTGTACCCCCCCGGGGATGGGGGATACACACCGATAAACTCATCTTT.